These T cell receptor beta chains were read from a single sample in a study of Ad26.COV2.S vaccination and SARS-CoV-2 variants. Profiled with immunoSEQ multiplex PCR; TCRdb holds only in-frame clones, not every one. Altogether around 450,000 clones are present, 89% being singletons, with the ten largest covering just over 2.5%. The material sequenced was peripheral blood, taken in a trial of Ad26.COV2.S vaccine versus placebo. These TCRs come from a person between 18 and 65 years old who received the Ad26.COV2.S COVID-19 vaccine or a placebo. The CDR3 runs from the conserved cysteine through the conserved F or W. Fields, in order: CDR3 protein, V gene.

CATSELLAGAYNEQFF	TRBV15
CASSEVGYTEAFF	TRBV6-1
CASSPGVRNTGELFF	TRBV4-3
CAISAGGDYEQYF	TRBV10-3
CASSLGGGQETQYF	TRBV5-1
CASTRDSPYNEQFF	TRBV7-2
CASSWTGTREETQYF	TRBV5-6
CASTQGLSSYNSPLHF	TRBV5-1
CASSPRGQGYYGYTF	TRBV25-1
CATSVGSSGNTIYF	TRBV24-1
CATSDLLFGGQETQYF	TRBV24-1
CASSGDGNTIYF	TRBV2
CASSLIGAGELFF	TRBV6-2/TRBV6-3
CASSLARAGNTIYF	TRBV27
CASSLLPGTGHGNTIYF	TRBV18
CASSLSSYNEQFF	TRBV7-3
CAWSMGADTQYF	TRBV30
CASRPGQWKSGNTIYF	TRBV19
CASSLNQPQHF	TRBV28
CAITNAGTSTEQYF	TRBV10-3
CASSRTGGSQETQYF	TRBV9
CASSQAGWLADEQYF	TRBV3-1/TRBV3-2
CASSSNRGGETQYF	TRBV5-1
CASSLGTGLYGYTF	TRBV5-1
CASRLGTSIYEQYF	TRBV6-5
CATSSLGGNEKLFF	TRBV15
CASSQGLERMAFF	TRBV3-1/TRBV3-2
CASSSGLSDFGNEAFF	TRBV5-1
CASSLIALDNGYTF	TRBV5-5
CASTLHAGRWGSSPGTYNEQFF	TRBV7-6
CASSSPLTNEKLFF	TRBV25-1
CASSVWSSGEQFF	TRBV9
CASSIRDSQPQHF	TRBV19
CAGVSNQPQHF	TRBV24-1
CASSLGLGQNTEAFF	TRBV27
CASTPGEVAGELFF	TRBV6-6
CASSSPPAQNEQFF	TRBV28
CSASAWDRRFDPQHF	TRBV20-1
CASSHRGNIQYF	TRBV6-2/TRBV6-3